Shown below are 9 T cell receptor beta chains from a single sample sequenced in a study of cytomegalovirus exposure and HLA in healthy donors. Sequenced by immunoSEQ multiplex PCR; TCRdb stores in-frame clones only, minus some. The sample consists of roughly 62,000 clones, roughly 94% of them appearing once. Material for sequencing was PBMCs. The source is a man younger than 30 in good health and CMV-seronegative.

The chain carries TRBV29-1 and TRBJ2-1; 10 bases are a match to TRBD2. The germline V gene has CDR1 SQVTM and CDR2 ANQGSEA. V lost 3 bases to trimming and J lost 4 bases; unmatched junction nucleotides: 6. There are 15 residues in the CDR3. CDR3 sequence: CSVDRSGRVYNEQFF. The CDR3 nucleotides are TGCAGCGTTGACAGAAGCGGGAGGGTTTACAATGAGCAGTTCTTC.

The chain joins TRBV9 to TRBJ1-2, with a tentative D call TRBD1 (5 bases). The CDR3 is 15 residues long. Germline assignment: CDR1 SGDLS and CDR2 YYNGEE. V was trimmed by 5 bases and J by 1 base, leaving 15 bases between them. DNA for the CDR3: TGTGCCAGCAGTGTTGGAGGGGTAAATAACTATGGCTACACCTTC. This sequence encodes CASSVGGVNNYGYTF. Together with reference TRBV9 and TRBJ1-2, the CDR3 gives the full variable domain: DSGVTQTPKHLITATGQRVTLRCSPRSGDLSVYWYQQSLDQGLQFLIQYYNGEERAKGNILERFSAQQFPDLHSELNLSSLELGDSALYFCASSVGGVNNYGYTFGSGTRLTVV.

The V and J genes are TRBV5-4 and TRBJ1-1; D is unclear. CDR1 SGHNT and CDR2 YYREEE come from the germline V gene (reference sequence). Trimming cost V 4 bases and J 3 bases, with 13 bases left between them. CDR3 length equals 14 residues. CDR3 amino acids: CASSASGRYTEAFF. The CDR3 coding sequence is TGTGCCAGCAGCGCCAGCGGACGGTACACTGAAGCTTTCTTT.

The chain combines TRBV5-4 with TRBJ2-2; perhaps TRBD2 as D (6 bases). With 4 bases removed from V and 6 bases from J, the gap between germline ends came to 16 bases. CDR3 size: 15 residues. Germline V gene data show CDR1 as SGHNT and CDR2 as YYREEE (reference sequence). In DNA, the CDR3 is TGTGCCAGCAGCCCCGGAGGGGCTCTGCCCGGGGAGCTGTTTTTT. Protein product: CASSPGGALPGELFF.

The chain carries TRBV6-1 and TRBJ2-7; 7 nucleotides agree with TRBD1. With V trimmed by 0 bases and J by 6 bases, 5 bases remained unmatched. CDR3 length: 14 amino acids. The V gene's germline CDR1 is MNHNS and CDR2 SASEGT. The CDR3 nucleotides read TGTGCCAGCAGTGAAGCGCAGGGGGTGAGCGAGCAGTACTTC. It is translated as CASSEAQGVSEQYF.

The genes are TRBV27 and TRBJ2-7; 8 positions match TRBD2. The germline CDR1 and CDR2 sequences are MNHEY and SMNVEV (reference sequence). The CDR3 is made up of 14 amino acids. With 6 bases clipped from V and 2 bases from J, the junction kept 6 bases outside the gene matches. The CDR3, as DNA: TGTGCCAGCAGCCCCGGACTAGCCCCCTACGAGCAGTACTTC. Amino acid sequence: CASSPGLAPYEQYF.

The rearrangement joins TRBV5-6 to TRBJ2-7, with 7 bases identical to TRBD2. CDR1 and CDR2 (germline): SGHDT, YYEEEE. Trimming cost V 0 bases and J 4 bases; bases outside gene matches: 13. The CDR3 is 17 amino acids. This CDR3 reads CASSLGLGRGPEYEQYF. The CDR3 DNA sequence: TGTGCCAGCAGCTTGGGGTTGGGGAGGGGCCCCGAGTACGAGCAGTACTTC.

For the CDR3, the DNA is TGTGCCAGCAGCACCCTGAGGGAGCAGTACTTC. Protein: CASSTLREQYF. This chain uses TRBV11-3 with TRBJ2-7, with no clear D. The ends were cut back, 5 bases at V and 7 bases at J, with 9 bases in the middle. Germline V gene lookup returns CDR1 SGHNT and CDR2 YENEEA. This CDR3 is 11 amino acids long.

This chain connects TRBV10-3 to TRBJ2-1; 7 bases fit TRBD2. The V segment lost 2 bases and the J segment 10 bases; nucleotides outside the gene matches: 2. In germline, CDR1 is ENHRY, CDR2 SYGVKD. CDR3 length: 12 amino acids. CDR3 bases: TGTGCCATCAGTGAGACGGGGGGAGAGCAGTTCTTC. Translation: CAISETGGEQFF.